This T cell receptor (beta chain) comes out of a study of graft-versus-host responses after intestinal transplantation. Study summary: Each transplant was multivisceral, liver-intestinal, or isolated intestinal. Anti-thymocyte globulin induction preceded 2 to 4 years of tacrolimus and steroid maintenance in all recipients. Study-wide results and limits: Early post-transplant HvG declines were associated with peak circulating GvH clone levels. The marrow of recipients harbored GvH clones, and ileum or blood showed some of them first.

As regards this clone: Its antigen is as yet unknown.

The CDR3 length is 15 residues. Germline-derived CDR1 and CDR2 are SGDLS and YYNGEE. Trimming pared 3 bases from V and 8 bases from J, leaving 18 bases between. The assay was immunoSEQ multiplex PCR, and TCRdb's table has in-frame clones only and misses some. Of 85,000 to 100,000 clones in the sample, 85% to 95% are singletons; the top ten hold about 0.062%. This sequence originates from a human donor who was the organ donor for an intestinal transplant. The rearrangement links TRBV9 to TRBJ2-4; D is perhaps TRBD2 (6 bases). Here the sequenced sample was unstimulated CD8+ T cells sorted from spleen or lymph node cells, taken before transplant. CDR3 in DNA: TGTGCCAGCAGCGCTCCGACTAGAGGCTTAGACATTCAGTACTTC. Translated: CASSAPTRGLDIQYF.